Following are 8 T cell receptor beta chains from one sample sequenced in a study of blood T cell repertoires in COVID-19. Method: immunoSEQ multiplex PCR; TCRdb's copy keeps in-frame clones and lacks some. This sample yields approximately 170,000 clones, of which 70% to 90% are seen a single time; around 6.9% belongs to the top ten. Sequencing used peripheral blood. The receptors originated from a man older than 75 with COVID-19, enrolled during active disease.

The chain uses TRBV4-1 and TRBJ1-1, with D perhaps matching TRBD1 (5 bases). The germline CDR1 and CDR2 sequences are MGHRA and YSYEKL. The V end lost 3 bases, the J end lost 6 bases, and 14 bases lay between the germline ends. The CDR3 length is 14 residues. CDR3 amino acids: CASSQEYQGPEAFF. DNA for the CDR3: TGCGCCAGCAGCCAGGAATACCAGGGTCCTGAAGCTTTCTTT.

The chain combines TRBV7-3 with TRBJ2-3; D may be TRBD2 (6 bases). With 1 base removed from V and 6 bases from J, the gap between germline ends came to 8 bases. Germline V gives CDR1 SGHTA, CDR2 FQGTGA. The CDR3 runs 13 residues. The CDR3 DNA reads TGTGCCAGCAGCTTAAAGGGAGGTGATACGCAGTATTTT. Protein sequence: CASSLKGGDTQYF.

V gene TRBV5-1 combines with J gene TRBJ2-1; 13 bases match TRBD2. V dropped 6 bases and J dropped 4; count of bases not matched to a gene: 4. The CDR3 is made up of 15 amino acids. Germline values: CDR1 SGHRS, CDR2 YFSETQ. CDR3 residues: CASTRTSGGYNEQFF. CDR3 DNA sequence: TGCGCCAGCACACGGACTAGCGGGGGTTACAATGAGCAGTTCTTC.

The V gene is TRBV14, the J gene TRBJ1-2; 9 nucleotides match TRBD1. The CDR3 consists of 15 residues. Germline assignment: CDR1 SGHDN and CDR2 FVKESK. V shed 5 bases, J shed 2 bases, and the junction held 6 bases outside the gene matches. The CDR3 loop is CASSSGTGTNYGYTF. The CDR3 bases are TGTGCCAGCAGCTCGGGGACAGGGACGAACTATGGCTACACCTTC. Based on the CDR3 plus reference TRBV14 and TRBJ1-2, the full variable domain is EAGVTQFPSHSVIEKGQTVTLRCDPISGHDNLYWYRRVMGKEIKFLLHFVKESKQDESGMPNNRFLAERTGGTYSTLKVQPAELEDSGVYFCASSSGTGTNYGYTFGSGTRLTVV.

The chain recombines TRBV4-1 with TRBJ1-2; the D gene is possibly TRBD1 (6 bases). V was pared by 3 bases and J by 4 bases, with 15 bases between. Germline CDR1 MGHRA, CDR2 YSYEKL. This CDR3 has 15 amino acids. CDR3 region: CASSQPDGGGYGYTF. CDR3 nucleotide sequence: TGCGCCAGCAGCCAGCCGGATGGGGGCGGCTATGGCTACACCTTC.

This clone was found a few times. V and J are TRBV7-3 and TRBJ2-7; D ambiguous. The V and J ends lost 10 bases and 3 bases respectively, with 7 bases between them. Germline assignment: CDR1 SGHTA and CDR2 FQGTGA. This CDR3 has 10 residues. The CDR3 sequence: CATLYYEQYF. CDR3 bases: TGTGCCACCCTTTACTACGAGCAGTACTTC.

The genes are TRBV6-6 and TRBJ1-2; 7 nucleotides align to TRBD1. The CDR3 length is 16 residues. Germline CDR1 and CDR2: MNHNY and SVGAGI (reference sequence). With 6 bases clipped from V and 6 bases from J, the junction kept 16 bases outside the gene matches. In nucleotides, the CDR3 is TGTGCCAGCAGAGACCGAGGGGGCGTAACTCTGAATGGCTACACCTTC. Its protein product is CASRDRGGVTLNGYTF.

CDR3 sequence reads: CASSPGSDQPQHF. Written as DNA, the CDR3 is TGTGCCAGCAGCCCCGGTTCCGATCAGCCCCAGCATTTT. The chain joins TRBV7-9 to TRBJ1-5; D gene uncertain. CDR1 is SEHNR, CDR2 FQNEAQ, per germline (reference sequence). V was trimmed by 5 bases and J by 5 bases, leaving 10 bases between them. This CDR3 is 13 amino acids long.